This T cell receptor (beta chain) derives from a study of T cells in Graves' hyperthyroidism and ophthalmopathy. This CDR3 spans 16 amino acids. With 1 base removed from V and 2 bases from J, the gap between germline ends came to 14 bases. The table lists this clonotype with many counts. TCR beta CDR3 regions were amplified from RNA transcripts. The HTBI primer set served for first-round RT-PCR of the TCR CDR3. TCRdb fed the multiplex PCR reads into MiXCR, producing one record per CDR3 protein. The table lists some 360,000 distinct CDR3 sequences, 15% to 20% of them singletons. The TCR comes from a woman aged 40 to 50 with Graves' ophthalmopathy. V is TRBV12-3 or TRBV12-4 and J is TRBJ2-5; the D gene is possibly TRBD2 (5 bases). The specimen was blood. Written as DNA, the CDR3 is TGTGCCAGCAGTTTAGGGTACGGTAGCGAACAAGAGACCCAGTACTTC. It encodes CASSLGYGSEQETQYF.